This TCR beta chain was sequenced during a study of blood T cell repertoires in COVID-19. TCRdb's table, derived via immunoSEQ multiplex PCR, lists solely in-frame clones and lacks some. The table lists 11,000 to 15,000 clones, over 80% of them singletons. With V trimmed by 0 bases and J by 6 bases, 8 bases remained unmatched. Germline values: CDR1 SGHAT, CDR2 FQNNGV. This CDR3 has 15 residues. The receptor was isolated from a man in his fifties with active COVID-19. Sample: peripheral blood. The chain uses TRBV11-2 and TRBJ2-7, with 7 bases fitting TRBD2. This CDR3 reads CASSLEWGTSVEQYF. CDR3 DNA: TGTGCCAGCAGCTTAGAATGGGGCACTAGCGTCGAGCAGTACTTC. Combining the CDR3 with reference TRBV11-2 and TRBJ2-7 gives the whole variable domain EAGVAQSPRYKIIEKRQSVAFWCNPISGHATLYWYQQILGQGPKLLIQFQNNGVVDDSQLPKDRFSAERLKGVDSTLKIQPAKLEDSAVYLCASSLEWGTSVEQYFGPGTRLTVT.